The 26 T cell receptor beta chains below all came from one sample that was sequenced in a study of tumor-infiltrating lymphocytes in primary liver carcinoma. Synthesis of TCR beta cDNA was carried out from 450 to 650 ng total RNA with a constant-region primer. Libraries for TCR beta were built through three nested multiplex PCR rounds, which together made up a slightly modified ARM-PCR procedure. A C-beta reverse primer was combined with TRBV1-TRBV30 forward primers in the first two PCR rounds, and each round had about 10 cycles. TCRdb passed the multiplex PCR reads through MiXCR, listing each CDR3 protein once. The sample lists about 54,000 distinct CDR3 sequences, around three quarters occurring once. It was from around 18-30 mg of unsorted bulk tissue that RNA and DNA were co-extracted. The sample comprised liver tumor tissue from sampling region 2. Subset: tumor region T2, inferior pole. Source of these receptors: a man aged 40-49 years with primary liver carcinoma and hepatitis B virus infection.

About this clonotype itself: This likely comes from a read error, as the CDR3 has no conserved phenylalanine or tryptophan at its end. The DNA is omitted, as the CDR3 cannot be located on it reliably, and the CDR3 follows TCRdb's listing. The chain is built from TRBV4-1 and TRBJ1-3; TRBD1 is taken as the D call from the table, unchecked against the DNA. The germline CDR1 and CDR2 sequences are MGHRA and YSYEKL. The CDR3 extends over 15 residues, inclusive of both ends. CDR3 region: CASSQEDRAGNTMYL.

About this clonotype: This clone may be a read error of a much larger clone one base away. This rearrangement joins TRBV7-9 to TRBJ1-1; TRBD1 matches at 7 bases. CDR1 SEHNR and CDR2 FQNEAQ come from the germline V gene (reference sequence). This CDR3 has 15 amino acids. Germline trimming cut 4 bases from V and 5 bases from J; bases unmatched to any gene: 10. CDR3 DNA sequence: TGTGCCAGCAGCTCCAGAAGGGGGCGCCTAACTGAAGCTTTCTTT. Protein sequence: CASSSRRGRLTEAFF.

The chain uses TRBV20-1 and TRBJ1-4; 7 nucleotides align to TRBD1. Germline lookup yields CDR1 DFQATT and CDR2 SNEGSKA (reference sequence). V shed 6 bases, J shed 7 bases, and the junction held 11 bases outside the gene matches. This CDR3 contains 14 residues. Here the CDR3 reads CSAAWDSSSEKLFF. The CDR3 DNA reads TGCAGTGCGGCATGGGACAGCAGTAGTGAAAAACTGTTTTTT.

Of note for this clonotype: One end of the junction is discordant with germline, which a read error may explain. The gene calls are TRBV14 and TRBJ2-5, with unresolved D. The germline V gene has CDR1 SGHDN and CDR2 FVKESK. This CDR3 comprises 17 residues. The CDR3 region is CATSQDHAPEFQETQYF. The CDR3 DNA follows: TGTGCCACCAGCCAAGATCACGCCCCGGAGTTCCAAGAGACCCAATACTTC.

The count of this clonotype is one. The chain links TRBV6-2 or TRBV6-3 to TRBJ2-7; D is possibly TRBD2 (6 bases). V was cut by 0 bases and J by 13 bases, with 25 bases left in between. Germline V gene data show CDR1 as MNHEY and CDR2 as SVGEGT. The CDR3 extends over 16 amino acids. The CDR3 DNA sequence: TGTGCCAGCAGTTACTCCCTCGGGGGAGCGATTAAGGAACACTACTTC. This translates into CASSYSLGGAIKEHYF.

This clonotype was recorded once. Compared with germline, one end of the junction differs, possibly owing to a read error. The rearrangement joins TRBV7-2 to TRBJ2-1; D remains ambiguous. The CDR3 spans 13 residues. CDR1 and CDR2 from the germline V gene are SGHTA and FQGNSA. CDR3 residues: CASSLELGNVQFF. For the CDR3, the DNA is TGTGCCAGTAGCTTAGAACTCGGCAATGTGCAGTTCTTC.

About this clonotype: At one end the junction does not follow the germline gene, possibly because of a read error. The chain couples TRBV6-5 to TRBJ2-7; perhaps D is TRBD1 or TRBD2 (5 bases each). Germline-derived CDR1 and CDR2 are MNHEY and SVGAGI. There are 15 residues in the CDR3. In nucleotides, the CDR3 is TGTGCCAGCAGTTACTGGTGGGACGGTAACTACGAGCAATACTTC. Residues: CASSYWWDGNYEQYF.

This chain joins TRBV29-1 and TRBJ2-5; no clear D gene. Trimming took 7 bases from V and 2 from J, leaving 14 bases between them. The CDR3 runs to 13 residues. Germline loops: CDR1 SQVTM, CDR2 ANQGSEA. The CDR3 DNA follows: TGCAGCGGCCGCAGCCTGAATCAAGAGACCCAGTACTTC. Translated: CSGRSLNQETQYF. Together with reference TRBV29-1 and TRBJ2-5, the CDR3 gives the full variable domain: SAVISQKPSRDICQRGTSLTIQCQVDSQVTMMFWYRQQPGQSLTLIATANQGSEATYESGFVIDKFPISRPNLTFSTLTVSNMSPEDSSIYLCSGRSLNQETQYFGPGTRLLVL.

This clonotype was counted only a few times. A much more abundant neighbour one base away suggests this may be a read error. The chain combines TRBV10-3 with TRBJ1-4; the D is unclear. V was pared by 2 bases and J by 7 bases, with 11 bases between. The CDR3 is 14 residues long. Germline CDR1 is ENHRY and CDR2 is SYGVKD. The chain's CDR3 is CAISEGRAGEKLFF. The CDR3 DNA follows: TGTGCCATCAGTGAGGGACGGGCGGGTGAAAAACTGTTTTTT.

On this clonotype itself: The missing conserved phenylalanine or tryptophan at the end of this CDR3 makes a read error likely. The J gene is TRBJ2-7, the V gene TRBV6-5; D is possibly TRBD2 (5 bases). The CDR3 runs to 18 residues. The V gene's germline CDR1 is MNHEY and CDR2 SVGAGI. CDR3 nucleotide sequence: TGCGCCAGCAGTTTCTCGTACTGGCGGGCGAATATCCCCTACGAGCAGTACTAC. It codes for CASSFSYWRANIPYEQYY.

With regard to this clonotype: This CDR3 fails to terminate in the conserved phenylalanine or tryptophan, so it likely reflects a read error. The chain uses TRBV11-2 and TRBJ1-6, with D perhaps matching TRBD1 (5 bases). CDR3 length: 16 amino acids. Germline V gene data show CDR1 as SGHAT and CDR2 as FQNNGV. The CDR3 is CTNSLGVSGEGSPLHS. The CDR3, as DNA: TGTACCAACAGCTTAGGGGTCTCTGGAGAAGGTTCACCCCTCCACTCT.

In the case of this clonotype: Relative to the germline gene, one junction end is altered; a read error may explain this. The gene calls are TRBV5-6 and TRBJ2-7; a weak D match, TRBD1 (6 bases). Germline loops: CDR1 SGHDT, CDR2 YYEEEE. The CDR3 is 14 amino acids. The CDR3 reads CTSSSRDTSHEQYF. CDR3 DNA: TGTACCAGCAGTTCCCGGGACACCTCCCACGAGCAGTACTTC.

About this clonotype: One end of the junction is discordant with germline, which a read error may explain. CDR3 in amino acids: CASSQDEGKPFF. DNA for the CDR3: TGCGCCAGCAGCCAAGACGAAGGGAAACCGTTTTTT. The chain carries TRBV4-1 and TRBJ1-4, with D unclear. The length of the CDR3 is 12 residues. Germline-derived CDR1 and CDR2 are MGHRA and YSYEKL.

Comments on this clonotype: The junction departs from the called germline gene at one end, perhaps through a read error. This chain uses TRBV12-3 or TRBV12-4 with TRBJ2-7; D is unresolved. This CDR3 contains 12 residues. The CDR3 DNA reads as TGTGCTAGCAGTCGGATGGGTGAGGAGCAGTACTTC. As protein: CASSRMGEEQYF.

This clonotype was recorded a few times. A much larger clone differs by one base, so this may be a read error. This chain connects TRBV7-8 to TRBJ2-2; TRBD2 matches 7 bases. Germline V gene lookup returns CDR1 SGHVS and CDR2 FQNEAQ. The CDR3 extends over 15 amino acids. The V and J ends lost 5 bases and 4 bases, in that order; junction bases with no gene match: 7. The CDR3: CASSPGLVVTGELFF. The CDR3 region has the DNA TGTGCCAGCAGCCCAGGACTAGTGGTCACCGGGGAGCTGTTTTTT.

In its sample, this clonotype was seen many times. The J gene is TRBJ2-6, the V gene TRBV12-3 or TRBV12-4; D gene uncertain. The CDR3 contains 16 residues. The ends were cut back, 2 bases at V and 0 bases at J, with 8 bases in the middle. The CDR3 nucleotides read TGTGCCAGCAGTTTATCTTCGCACTCTGGGGCCAACGTCCTGACTTTC. Its translation is CASSLSSHSGANVLTF.

This chain connects TRBV4-1 to TRBJ2-2; the match to TRBD1 covers 8 bases. V was pared by 1 base and J by 3 bases, with 7 bases of the junction left unmatched. Germline V CDR1 and CDR2: MGHRA, YSYEKL. The CDR3 is 17 amino acids. The DNA of the CDR3 is TGCGCCAGCAGCCAAGCTCCGCAGGGGGCCTACACCGGGGAGCTGTTTTTT. As protein: CASSQAPQGAYTGELFF.

In the case of this clonotype: The germline gene is not matched at one end of the junction; a read error may be the cause. The rearrangement joins TRBV5-1 to TRBJ2-3; TRBD2 aligns across 10 bases. Germline loops: CDR1 SGHRS, CDR2 YFSETQ. CDR3 size: 16 residues. CDR3 residues: CASSLNSSGSGDTHYF. The CDR3 DNA follows: TGCGCCAGCAGCTTGAATTCTAGCGGGAGTGGAGATACGCACTATTTT.

On this clonotype itself: A read error may account for a junction end that differs from germline. This chain joins TRBV28 and TRBJ1-2, with 9 bases lining up with TRBD1. This CDR3 is built from 14 residues. Looked up from germline, CDR1 is MDHEN and CDR2 is SYDVKM. The CDR3 coding sequence is TGTACCAGCAGTCCGCCGGGACAGGGTCGCGGCTACACCTTC. As protein: CTSSPPGQGRGYTF.

The chain is built from TRBV29-1 and TRBJ2-2, with D unresolved. Germline CDR1 reads SQVTM; CDR2 reads ANQGSEA. Trimming took off 4 bases at V and 4 bases at J, with 7 bases between the two ends. The CDR3 runs to 12 residues. Written as DNA, the CDR3 is TGCAGCGTTGCTACACGCACCGGGGAGCTGTTTTTT. Its translation: CSVATRTGELFF.

This clonotype showed up just a few times. At one boundary the junction diverges from the germline segment, which might be a read error. This chain links TRBV29-1 with TRBJ2-7, with 11 bases that match TRBD2. Germline V CDR1 and CDR2: SQVTM, ANQGSEA. CDR3 length: 14 amino acids. The CDR3 DNA follows: TGCAGCGTTGCCCCGACTAGCGGGGAAGACGAGCATTACTTC. This codes for CSVAPTSGEDEHYF.

This clonotype came up a few times. Germline is not matched at one junction end, which may reflect a read error. The chain carries TRBV4-1 and TRBJ2-1; 7 bases agree with TRBD2. Germline V lookup: CDR1 MGHRA, CDR2 YSYEKL. The CDR3 sequence is 15 residues long. The CDR3 DNA reads TGCGTCAGCAGCCAGAACGGGAGGCCCGAAAATGAGCTGTTCTTC. Its protein is CVSSQNGRPENELFF.

The chain combines TRBV7-3 with TRBJ1-2; 10 nucleotides agree with TRBD1. The CDR3 covers 14 residues. Per the germline V gene, CDR1 is SGHTA and CDR2 is FQGTGA. V lost 5 bases to trimming and J lost 5 bases; unmatched junction nucleotides: 5. DNA of the CDR3: TGTGCCAGCAGCCCTGGACAGGGGGTTTATGGCTACACCTTC. It encodes CASSPGQGVYGYTF.

This clonotype showed up just a few times. A junction end diverges from the germline sequence, so it may reflect a read error. As DNA, the CDR3 is TGTGCCAGCAGTTCCGGGACACTCAGCAACGAGCAGTATTTC. Translation gives CASSSGTLSNEQYF. The genes are TRBV6-5 and TRBJ2-7; tentatively, D is TRBD1 (6 bases). CDR1 and CDR2 (germline): MNHEY, SVGAGI. This CDR3 region has 14 residues.

V and J are TRBV25-1 and TRBJ2-7, with D perhaps assigned TRBD1 or TRBD2 (5 bases each). Trimming left V 6 bases short and J 5 bases short, with 41 bases between. Germline values: CDR1 MGHDK, CDR2 SYGVNS. The CDR3 sequence is 22 residues long. CDR3 in amino acids: CASSEPPSGGNKELGTLNEQYF. CDR3 coding DNA: TGTGCCAGCAGCGAACCCCCCTCGGGTGGGAATAAGGAGCTGGGGACCCTCAACGAGCAGTACTTC.

Of note for this clonotype: Sequence at one end of the junction differs from germline and may be a read error. V gene TRBV10-3 combines with J gene TRBJ2-1; no reliable D call. CDR1 is ENHRY and CDR2 is SYGVKD in the germline V gene. The CDR3 contains 10 residues. CDR3 sequence (DNA): TGTGTCATCAGAAATAATGGGCAGTTCTTC. It codes for CVIRNNGQFF.